This T cell receptor beta chain originates from a study of CD8 T cells in Susac syndrome. V lost 2 bases, J lost 2 bases, and 14 bases lay in between. In germline, CDR1 is SGHRS, CDR2 YFSETQ. There are 15 residues in the CDR3. Random hexamers were used to reverse transcribe the RNA input (about 0.45 to 1 ug). Each CDR3 protein gets one entry after TCRdb re-called the immunoSEQ multiplex PCR reads with MiXCR. The sample has 400,000 or so distinct CDR3 sequences; around 85% are singletons. The receptor's source is a human donor with multiple sclerosis. This chain joins TRBV5-1 and TRBJ2-7; D is possibly TRBD2 (5 bases). Sequences were obtained from CD8+ T cells from PBMCs. This chain's CDR3 is CASSLREGKAYEQYF. The CDR3 region has the DNA TGCGCCAGCAGCTTACGGGAAGGTAAGGCCTACGAGCAGTACTTC.